One and the same sample provided the 31 T cell receptor beta chains below, sequenced in a study of blood T cell repertoires in COVID-19. Profiling relied on immunoSEQ multiplex PCR, and the TCRdb table lists in-frame clones only, not all of them. The sample holds fewer than 350,000 clones, 80% to 95% seen once. Sequenced sample: peripheral blood. All receptors come from a woman in her 30s with COVID-19, enrolled during active disease.

In this sample, this clone turned up once. This chain connects TRBV18 to TRBJ2-2, with TRBD2 matching 8 bases. J was trimmed by 6 bases and V by 3 bases; bases with no gene match: 6. The germline V gene encodes CDR1 KGHSH and CDR2 LQKENI. This CDR3 region has 15 residues. In DNA form, the CDR3 reads TGTGCCAGCTCACCGAGTCTAGCGGGTTCCGGGGAGCTGTTTTTT. Translation: CASSPSLAGSGELFF.

This clone was detected once. J is TRBJ1-4 and V is TRBV28; D might be TRBD1 (5 bases). V shed 2 bases and J shed 10 bases, with 5 bases lying between them. The CDR3 runs to 11 residues. Germline loops: CDR1 MDHEN, CDR2 SYDVKM. For the CDR3, the DNA is TGTGCCAGCAGTTTACAGGGAAAACTGTTTTTT. It translates to CASSLQGKLFF.

This chain joins TRBV9 and TRBJ1-2; tentatively, D is TRBD1 (5 bases). CDR3 length: 13 residues. Germline CDR1 and CDR2: SGDLS and YYNGEE. The germline V and J ends were trimmed by 0 bases and 7 bases, with 10 bases remaining between them. The chain's CDR3 is CASSVAGFGGYTF. The DNA for the CDR3 is TGTGCCAGCAGCGTAGCAGGGTTTGGTGGCTACACCTTC.

This chain links TRBV3-1 (or the pseudogene TRBV3-2) with TRBJ1-5; 7 bases map to TRBD1. V shed 1 base, J shed 9 bases, and the junction held 3 bases outside the gene matches. The CDR3 runs to 13 residues. Looked up from germline, CDR1 is LGHDT and CDR2 is YNNKEL (reference sequence). The CDR3 protein is CASSQGTGRPQHF. In DNA form, the CDR3 reads TGTGCCAGCAGCCAAGGGACAGGACGGCCCCAGCATTTT.

The chain joins TRBV5-6 to TRBJ2-7, with 8 bases lining up with TRBD1. From germline, CDR1 is SGHDT and CDR2 YYEEEE. J was trimmed by 6 bases and V by 0 bases; bases with no gene match: 8. This CDR3 region has 15 residues. The CDR3 loop is CASSLEFGQGSEQYF. The DNA for the CDR3 is TGTGCCAGCAGCTTGGAGTTCGGACAGGGATCCGAGCAGTACTTC.

The CDR3: CAWSTKTPGTGELFF. CDR3 nucleotides: TGTGCCTGGAGTACCAAGACCCCAGGGACCGGGGAGCTGTTTTTT. The gene calls are TRBV30 and TRBJ2-2; D perhaps matches TRBD1 (5 bases). The length of the CDR3 is 15 residues. Deletions cut 2 bases from V and 5 bases from J, with 15 bases between. Germline V CDR1 and CDR2: GTSNPN, SVGIG (reference sequence).

The chain recombines TRBV14 with TRBJ2-7; maybe TRBD2 (6 bases). V gave up 2 bases and J gave up 2 bases, with 16 bases separating them. The germline V gene has CDR1 SGHDN and CDR2 FVKESK. This CDR3 region has 16 residues. The DNA for the CDR3 is TGTGCCAGCAGCCAAAGAATTGGGCGGGGACCCTACGAGCAGTACTTC. The encoded protein is CASSQRIGRGPYEQYF.

The rearrangement links TRBV12-5 to TRBJ2-1; D is possibly TRBD2 (6 bases). The germline gives CDR1 LGHNT, CDR2 FRNRAP. V was shortened by 0 bases and J by 8 bases, with 26 bases between the two germline ends. The CDR3 is 19 residues long. The CDR3 nucleotides read TGTGCTAGTGGTTTGGTAAAAGATGGGACTCGGGGTTTGGAGGATGAGCAGTTCTTC. Its protein product is CASGLVKDGTRGLEDEQFF.

The chain employs TRBV19 and TRBJ2-4, with D possibly being TRBD2 (6 bases). The germline V gene encodes CDR1 LNHDA and CDR2 SQIVND (reference sequence). Trimming cost V 3 bases and J 7 bases, with 16 bases left between them. The CDR3 covers 15 residues. In DNA form, the CDR3 reads TGTGCCAGTAGTATGGAGGGCGTGAAGGTTAACATTCAGTACTTC. This codes for CASSMEGVKVNIQYF.

This clone showed up just once. This chain connects TRBV6-4 to TRBJ1-2; D remains unclear. Germline CDR1 and CDR2: MRHNA and SNTAGT. The CDR3 consists of 11 residues. V dropped 10 bases and J dropped 0 bases, with 6 bases sitting between them. This chain's CDR3 is CATFSNYGYTF. In nucleotides, the CDR3 is TGTGCCACCTTTTCTAACTATGGCTACACCTTC.

The V call is TRBV11-2, the J call TRBJ2-7, with D maybe TRBD2 (5 bases). The length of the CDR3 is 12 residues. V lost 7 bases to trimming and J lost 5 bases, with 12 bases between them. Germline V gives CDR1 SGHAT, CDR2 FQNNGV. This chain's CDR3 is CASTWGDNEQYF. DNA for the CDR3: TGTGCCAGCACCTGGGGAGATAACGAGCAGTACTTC.

This chain connects TRBV19 to TRBJ2-1; 12 bases map to TRBD2. Looked up from germline, CDR1 is LNHDA and CDR2 is SQIVND (reference sequence). Trimming cost V 5 bases and J 7 bases; bases outside gene matches: 6. This CDR3 has 15 amino acids. The CDR3 sequence: CASSFGLAGYNEQFF. The CDR3 DNA reads TGTGCCAGTAGTTTCGGACTAGCGGGATATAATGAGCAGTTCTTC.

This rearrangement joins TRBV27 to TRBJ1-5; TRBD1 might be the D (5 bases). The ends were cut back, 9 bases at V and 9 bases at J, with 18 bases in the middle. Looked up from germline, CDR1 is MNHEY and CDR2 is SMNVEV (reference sequence). The CDR3 is 13 amino acids. In DNA form, the CDR3 reads TGTGCCAGTGGGGCCAGTGCCTTGTGGCCCCAGCATTTT. It yields the protein CASGASALWPQHF.

The gene calls are TRBV18 and TRBJ2-1; the match to TRBD2 covers 8 bases. Losses at the gene ends were 5 bases for V and 0 bases for J; bases not matched to a gene: 3. Germline CDR1 is KGHSH and CDR2 is LQKENI. The CDR3 sequence is 15 residues long. The CDR3 DNA sequence: TGTGCCAGCTCAGCAACTAGCGGCTCCTACAATGAGCAGTTCTTC. Protein sequence: CASSATSGSYNEQFF.

The rearrangement links TRBV30 to TRBJ2-5; 9 positions agree with TRBD1. In germline, CDR1 is GTSNPN, CDR2 SVGIG (reference sequence). The CDR3 consists of 14 residues. Trimming removed 2 bases from V and 1 base from J; junction bases left unmatched: 2. The CDR3 reads CAWSLGQGQETQYF. The CDR3, as DNA: TGTGCCTGGAGTCTGGGACAGGGCCAAGAGACCCAGTACTTC.

The rearrangement links TRBV6-5 to TRBJ2-1; 8 bases map to TRBD2. The CDR3 loop spans 14 amino acids. Germline V gives CDR1 MNHEY, CDR2 SVGAGI. V shed 4 bases, J shed 8 bases, and the junction held 7 bases outside the gene matches. The chain's CDR3 is CASSLSGSRDEQFF. In nucleotides, the CDR3 is TGTGCCAGCAGTTTAAGCGGGAGTCGGGATGAGCAGTTCTTC.

The CDR3 region has the DNA TGTGCCACCAGGGGGCGGGGCCGGGGAGATACGCAGTATTTT. Residues: CATRGRGRGDTQYF. This rearrangement joins TRBV24-1 to TRBJ2-3; D is possibly TRBD2 (6 bases). CDR3 length equals 14 residues. Trimming shortened V by 7 bases and J by 5 bases, and 15 bases separated the two germline ends. Germline loops: CDR1 KGHDR, CDR2 SFDVKD.

This sequence joins TRBV4-3 and TRBJ2-7; D possibly corresponds to TRBD1 (7 bases). Deletions cut 1 base from V and 0 bases from J, with 10 bases between. The CDR3 is 15 residues long. The V gene's germline CDR1 is LGHNA and CDR2 YSLEER. CDR3 protein: CASSQGRDSSYEQYF. In nucleotides, the CDR3 is TGCGCCAGCAGCCAAGGGCGGGACAGCTCCTACGAGCAGTACTTC.

The rearrangement uses TRBV19 and TRBJ1-4, with D unclear. V was trimmed by 3 bases and J by 0 bases, leaving 8 bases between them. Per germline, CDR1 LNHDA and CDR2 SQIVND (reference sequence). The CDR3 spans 15 residues. The CDR3 coding sequence is TGTGCCAGTAGTATCTCGGGTCCAACTAATGAAAAACTGTTTTTT. Amino acid sequence: CASSISGPTNEKLFF. The entire variable domain, with the rest obtained from reference TRBV19 and TRBJ1-4, is as follows: DGGITQSPKYLFRKEGQNVTLSCEQNLNHDAMYWYRQDPGQGLRLIYYSQIVNDFQKGDIAEGYSVSREKKESFPLTVTSAQKNPTAFYLCASSISGPTNEKLFFGSGTQLSVL.

A note on this clone: The sample has other DNA sequences that encode this CDR3 too. The V call is TRBV6-5, the J call TRBJ2-3; 8 positions match TRBD2. From germline, CDR1 is MNHEY and CDR2 SVGAGI. J was trimmed by 0 bases and V by 0 bases; bases with no gene match: 2. The length of the CDR3 is 16 residues. CDR3 protein: CASSYSGGRSTDTQYF. The CDR3 DNA reads TGTGCCAGCAGTTACTCGGGCGGGAGGAGCACAGATACGCAGTATTTT.

The rearrangement joins TRBV5-1 to TRBJ1-2, with a possible D match to TRBD1 (6 bases). The CDR3 loop spans 13 amino acids. V was trimmed by 4 bases and J by 7 bases, leaving 14 bases between them. The germline V gene has CDR1 SGHRS and CDR2 YFSETQ. CDR3 bases: TGCGCCAGCAGCCCGGGCGACAGGACTGGCTACACCTTC. It encodes CASSPGDRTGYTF.

V gene TRBV24-1 combines with J gene TRBJ1-5; 7 nucleotides align to TRBD1. This CDR3 contains 16 residues. The J segment lost 2 bases and the V segment lost 5 bases, leaving 8 bases of the junction unmatched. Per germline, CDR1 KGHDR and CDR2 SFDVKD. CDR3 DNA sequence: TGTGCCACCAGTGGTCCGGGACAGCTGGGCAATCAGCCCCAGCATTTT. Residues: CATSGPGQLGNQPQHF.

The chain uses TRBV24-1 and TRBJ2-3; 7 bases agree with TRBD2. Germline V gene data show CDR1 as KGHDR and CDR2 as SFDVKD. The V gene end was trimmed by 4 bases and the J gene end by 6 bases; junction bases not matched to a gene: 12. CDR3 size: 16 residues. The CDR3 reads CATSDPQGGSRDTQYF. DNA for the CDR3: TGTGCCACCAGTGACCCCCAGGGCGGGAGCAGGGATACGCAGTATTTT.

J is TRBJ2-1 and V is TRBV5-6, with a weak D call TRBD2 (5 bases). CDR1 SGHDT and CDR2 YYEEEE come from the germline V gene. The CDR3 is 15 residues long. V was trimmed by 6 bases and J by 2 bases, leaving 15 bases between them. Here the CDR3 reads CASNLISAPYNEQFF. The CDR3 DNA is TGTGCCAGCAACCTAATTAGCGCACCCTACAATGAGCAGTTCTTC.

The J gene is TRBJ2-7, the V gene TRBV14; D may be TRBD1 (6 bases). The germline gives CDR1 SGHDN, CDR2 FVKESK. The ends were cut back, 4 bases at V and 3 bases at J, with 10 bases in the middle. The CDR3 is 13 amino acids. CDR3 in DNA: TGTGCCAGCAGCCGTACAGGGTTCTACGAGCAGTACTTC. This translates into CASSRTGFYEQYF.

The V and J genes are TRBV24-1 and TRBJ2-3, with D unclear. Germline CDR1 KGHDR, CDR2 SFDVKD. The CDR3 runs 15 residues. With 4 bases removed from V and 0 bases from J, the gap between germline ends came to 10 bases. The CDR3 loop is CATSDPSRSTDTQYF. CDR3 in DNA: TGTGCCACCAGTGACCCGAGCAGGAGCACAGATACGCAGTATTTT.

The rearrangement uses TRBV6-5 and TRBJ1-2; a weak D match, TRBD1 (6 bases). The CDR3 is made up of 13 amino acids. Germline V gene sequence: CDR1 MNHEY, CDR2 SVGAGI. Trimming left V 3 bases short and J 7 bases short, with 12 bases between. The CDR3 protein is CASSYKGQAGYTF. The DNA for the CDR3 is TGTGCCAGCAGTTATAAGGGACAAGCTGGCTACACCTTC.

The chain uses TRBV9 and TRBJ1-3, with 7 bases fitting TRBD1. From germline, CDR1 is SGDLS and CDR2 YYNGEE. This CDR3 is 18 amino acids long. Germline trimming cut 4 bases from V and 0 bases from J; bases unmatched to any gene: 13. The CDR3 nucleotides are TGTGCCAGCAGCCCGACTCCGGACAGGCGGAGCTCTGGAAACACCATATATTTT. This encodes CASSPTPDRRSSGNTIYF.

This sequence joins TRBV19 and TRBJ1-2; perhaps TRBD1 as D (6 bases). Germline V gene sequence: CDR1 LNHDA, CDR2 SQIVND (reference sequence). V lost 5 bases, J lost 4 bases, and 11 bases lay in between. The CDR3 has 13 amino acids. The CDR3 sequence: CASSEDSAYGYTF. Here the CDR3 DNA reads TGTGCCAGTAGTGAGGACAGCGCCTATGGCTACACCTTC.

The chain joins TRBV14 to TRBJ1-4; D is perhaps TRBD1 (6 bases). The CDR3 extends over 15 amino acids. Germline CDR1 SGHDN, CDR2 FVKESK. Trimming stripped 0 bases from V and 8 bases from J, with 13 bases between. The CDR3 DNA sequence: TGTGCCAGCAGCCAAGATCATACAGGGCGAGAAAAACTGTTTTTT. It specifies CASSQDHTGREKLFF.

The rearrangement links TRBV29-1 to TRBJ2-3, with 8 bases aligning to TRBD1. The V gene's germline CDR1 is SQVTM and CDR2 ANQGSEA. The junction had 7 bases not matched to a gene; V was cut back by 6 bases and J by 5 bases. There are 13 residues in the CDR3. In nucleotides, the CDR3 is TGCAGCGTCCTAGGACAGGGTAGAGATACGCAGTATTTT. Translated: CSVLGQGRDTQYF.